The 3 T cell receptor beta chains presented below share a single source sample, sequenced in a study of T cell responses to AZD1222 COVID-19 vaccine. Sequencing was performed with immunoSEQ multiplex PCR; in TCRdb, only in-frame clones are kept and a portion is missing. The sample holds 120,000 or so clones, 85% to 95% seen once. This specimen was peripheral blood, taken 28 days after the second AZD1222 dose. Receptor source: an adult who received the AZD1222 COVID-19 vaccine.

The rearrangement links TRBV19 to TRBJ1-1; D ambiguous. The germline CDR1 and CDR2 sequences are LNHDA and SQIVND (reference sequence). The CDR3 covers 12 residues. Trimming shortened V by 4 bases and J by 8 bases, and 11 bases separated the two germline ends. The DNA for the CDR3 is TGTGCCAGTAGTAGCGGGCGTAAAGAAGCTTTCTTT. As protein: CASSSGRKEAFF.

The chain employs TRBV2 and TRBJ1-2; D is unresolved. V lost 8 bases and J 2 bases, leaving 12 bases between the germline ends. This CDR3 has 13 residues. CDR1 and CDR2 from the germline V gene are SNHLY and FYNNEI. The CDR3 loop is CASSQALNYGYTF. The CDR3 DNA follows: TGTGCCAGCTCGCAGGCTCTGAACTATGGCTACACCTTC.

This clone was observed a handful of times. V gene TRBV3-1 (or the pseudogene TRBV3-2) combines with J gene TRBJ2-2; the D is unclear. The germline CDR1 and CDR2 sequences are LGHDT and YNNKEL (reference sequence). CDR3 length equals 16 residues. Trimming removed 2 bases at V and 2 bases at J, with 12 bases between. CDR3: CASSQQTPTNTGELFF. In nucleotides, the CDR3 is TGTGCCAGCAGCCAACAGACACCCACAAACACCGGGGAGCTGTTTTTT.